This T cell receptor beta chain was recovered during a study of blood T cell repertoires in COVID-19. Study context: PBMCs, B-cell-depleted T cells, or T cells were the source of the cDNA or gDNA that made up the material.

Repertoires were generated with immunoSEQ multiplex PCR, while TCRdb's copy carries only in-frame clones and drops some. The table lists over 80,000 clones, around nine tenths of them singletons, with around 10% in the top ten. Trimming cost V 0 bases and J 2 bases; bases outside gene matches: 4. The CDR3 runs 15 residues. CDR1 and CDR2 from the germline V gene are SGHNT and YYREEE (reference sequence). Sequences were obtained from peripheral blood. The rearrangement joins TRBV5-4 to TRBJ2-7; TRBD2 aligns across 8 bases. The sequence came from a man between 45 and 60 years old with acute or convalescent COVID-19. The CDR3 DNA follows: TGTGCCAGCAGCTTGGAACCGGGACTAGCCTACGAGCAGTACTTC. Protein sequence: CASSLEPGLAYEQYF.